One and the same sample provided the 16 T cell receptor beta chains below, sequenced in a study of blood T cell repertoires in COVID-19. Profiled with immunoSEQ multiplex PCR; TCRdb holds only in-frame clones, not every one. The profile shows roughly 53,000 clones, about 88% of them singletons. Sequencing was carried out using peripheral blood. These receptor sequences come from a man aged 35 to 55 with active COVID-19.

The J gene is TRBJ2-1, the V gene TRBV27; TRBD2 aligns across 9 bases. CDR3 length equals 16 residues. Losses at the gene ends were 2 bases for V and 4 bases for J; bases not matched to a gene: 6. CDR1 is MNHEY and CDR2 is SMNVEV in the germline V gene (reference sequence). The CDR3 reads CASSLQASGTYNEQFF. The CDR3 nucleotides are TGTGCCAGCAGTTTACAGGCTAGCGGGACGTACAATGAGCAGTTCTTC.

The V and J genes are TRBV6-2 or TRBV6-3 and TRBJ2-5; 9 bases match TRBD2. Per germline, CDR1 MNHEY and CDR2 SVGEGT. This CDR3 is built from 16 residues. Losses at the gene ends were 0 bases for V and 4 bases for J; bases not matched to a gene: 6. The CDR3 DNA sequence: TGTGCCAGCAGTTACTCGACTAGCGGTTGGGGAGAGACCCAGTACTTC. Protein product: CASSYSTSGWGETQYF.

This clone was seen once. The rearrangement links TRBV18 to TRBJ1-6; 8 positions agree with TRBD1. This CDR3 contains 16 residues. The germline V gene encodes CDR1 KGHSH and CDR2 LQKENI. Trimming at V came to 3 bases and at J to 7 bases, leaving 8 bases not matched to a gene. CDR3 nucleotides: TGTGCCAGCTCACCCCTCAGGGGGCGCGAAAATTCACCCCTCCACTTT. This translates into CASSPLRGRENSPLHF.

The V gene is TRBV28, the J gene TRBJ1-1, with unresolved D. The germline V gene encodes CDR1 MDHEN and CDR2 SYDVKM. CDR3 size: 14 residues. V lost 5 bases and J 0 bases, leaving 10 bases between the germline ends. CDR3 nucleotides: TGTGCCAGCAGTATCGCAGGTATGAACACTGAAGCTTTCTTT. It is translated as CASSIAGMNTEAFF.

The chain couples TRBV21-1 to TRBJ1-2; the D segment call TRBD1 is taken from the table without a DNA check. TRBV21-1 is described as a pseudogene. CDR3 length equals 16 residues. The DNA for the CDR3 is TGTGCCAGCAGCAAAGATCCCGACAGGCCTCCTTATGGCTACACCTTC. Protein sequence: CASSKDPDRPPYGYTF.

The rearrangement uses TRBV28 and TRBJ2-5; 9 nucleotides line up with TRBD2. V shed 5 bases, J shed 4 bases, and the junction held 5 bases outside the gene matches. Germline V gene sequence: CDR1 MDHEN, CDR2 SYDVKM. The CDR3 totals 14 residues. The CDR3 coding sequence is TGTGCCAGCAGTCAATTAGCGGGAGCAGAGACCCAGTACTTC. Translating gives CASSQLAGAETQYF.

V gene TRBV18 combines with J gene TRBJ1-5; D gene ambiguous. Trimming left V 3 bases short and J 5 bases short, with 20 bases between. Germline V CDR1 and CDR2: KGHSH, LQKENI. The CDR3 runs to 17 residues. In DNA form, the CDR3 reads TGTGCCAGCTCACCCCCGGTGGCAGGCTATCAGGATCAGCCCCAGCATTTT. Translated: CASSPPVAGYQDQPQHF.

The chain joins TRBV13 to TRBJ2-2; no clear D. Between the trimmed V and J ends, which lost 2 bases and 5 bases, there was a span of 3 bases. This CDR3 contains 12 residues. Germline V lookup: CDR1 PRHDT, CDR2 FYEKMQ (reference sequence). CDR3 residues: CASSLRTGELFF. The CDR3 DNA sequence: TGTGCCAGCAGCTTACGGACCGGGGAGCTGTTTTTT.

This chain links TRBV7-8 with TRBJ2-1; 9 positions match TRBD2. This CDR3 region has 15 residues. V lost 2 bases, J lost 5 bases, and 4 bases stayed unmatched. CDR1 SGHVS and CDR2 FQNEAQ come from the germline V gene. The CDR3 sequence is CASSLLAGTNNEQFF. The CDR3 bases are TGTGCCAGCAGCTTACTAGCGGGGACGAACAATGAGCAGTTCTTC.

The chain combines TRBV10-3 with TRBJ1-2; TRBD1 agrees at 7 bases. The J segment lost 5 bases and the V segment lost 6 bases, leaving 6 bases of the junction unmatched. This CDR3 comprises 13 residues. Germline V gene sequence: CDR1 ENHRY, CDR2 SYGVKD. This CDR3 is CAIRRQGLYGYTF. The CDR3 bases are TGTGCCATCAGGAGACAGGGTCTTTATGGCTACACCTTC.

J is TRBJ2-4 and V is TRBV5-1; TRBD2 is a possible D gene (5 bases). The CDR3 consists of 17 residues. V dropped 0 bases and J dropped 0 bases, with 13 bases sitting between them. Per the germline V gene, CDR1 is SGHRS and CDR2 is YFSETQ. The CDR3 coding sequence is TGCGCCAGCAGCTTGGAAGGTCAGCGGACAGCCAAAAACATTCAGTACTTC. Amino acids: CASSLEGQRTAKNIQYF.

V and J are TRBV27 and TRBJ1-6; D gene ambiguous. CDR1 MNHEY and CDR2 SMNVEV come from the germline V gene (reference sequence). Trimming stripped 7 bases from V and 2 bases from J, with 9 bases between. This CDR3 is 14 amino acids long. The CDR3 nucleotides are TGTGCCAGCACCCCCGGTACCTATAATTCACCCCTCCACTTT. Its protein is CASTPGTYNSPLHF.

The chain joins TRBV7-9 to TRBJ1-6; 7 bases line up with TRBD1. J was trimmed by 5 bases and V by 5 bases; bases with no gene match: 6. There are 15 residues in the CDR3. Germline V gene lookup returns CDR1 SEHNR and CDR2 FQNEAQ (reference sequence). CDR3 bases: TGTGCCAGCAGCGGAAACAGGGGTAATAATTCACCCCTCCACTTT. Amino acid sequence: CASSGNRGNNSPLHF.

This chain joins TRBV5-6 and TRBJ1-1; TRBD1 is a possible D gene (6 bases). The length of the CDR3 is 15 residues. Trimming took off 1 base at V and 2 bases at J, with 12 bases between the two ends. Germline assignment: CDR1 SGHDT and CDR2 YYEEEE. The CDR3 spells CASSLNQGQNTEAFF. The DNA of the CDR3 is TGTGCCAGCAGCTTGAATCAGGGGCAAAACACTGAAGCTTTCTTT. The full variable domain, with the rest looked up from reference TRBV5-6 and TRBJ1-1, is DAGVTQSPTHLIKTRGQQVTLRCSPKSGHDTVSWYQQALGQGPQFIFQYYEEEERQRGNFPDRFSGHQFPNYSSELNVNALLLGDSALYLCASSLNQGQNTEAFFGQGTRLTVV.

The chain carries TRBV7-8 and TRBJ1-2, with 8 bases matching TRBD1. This CDR3 has 15 amino acids. The V gene end was trimmed by 4 bases and the J gene end by 2 bases; junction bases not matched to a gene: 6. Germline CDR1 SGHVS, CDR2 FQNEAQ. Here the CDR3 reads CASSSGQGHNYGYTF. In DNA, the CDR3 is TGTGCCAGCAGCTCCGGACAGGGTCACAACTATGGCTACACCTTC.

This clone appeared a few times. The chain combines TRBV9 with TRBJ1-3; no firm D call. The germline V gene encodes CDR1 SGDLS and CDR2 YYNGEE. V lost 0 bases and J 0 bases, leaving 4 bases between the germline ends. The CDR3 has 14 amino acids. The CDR3 sequence: CASSVASSGNTIYF. CDR3 coding DNA: TGTGCCAGCAGCGTAGCGAGCTCTGGAAACACCATATATTTT.